A selection of T cell receptor beta chains follows, all from one sample in a study of T cells in Graves' hyperthyroidism and ophthalmopathy. TCRdb redid the calling of the multiplex PCR reads with MiXCR, one entry per CDR3 protein. This sample yields 300,000 to 400,000 distinct CDR3 sequences, of which around a sixth are seen a single time; approximately 49% belongs to the top ten. Sequenced sample: blood. Receptor source: a woman between 45 and 60 years old with Graves' hyperthyroidism. Each CDR3 is given with its conserved first and last residue. Fields, in order: D gene, V gene, J gene, clone size, CDR3 DNA, CDR3 protein. The D gene is left open where the match is weak. Rows may omit the clone size; those that give it use once, few, many or a size class.

TRBD1	TRBV2	TRBJ1-5	many	TGTGCCAGCAGTGAAGGGACAGGACTTAATCAGCCCCAGCATTTT	CASSEGTGLNQPQHF
-	TRBV4-1	TRBJ1-5	few	TGCGCCAGCAGCCACCAGGGACATCCCAATCAGCCCCAGCATTTT	CASSHQGHPNQPQHF
-	TRBV7-2	TRBJ1-1	few	TGTGCCAGCAGCTTGGACGGGTCGATTAGTGAAGCTTTCTTT	CASSLDGSISEAFF
-	TRBV20-1	TRBJ2-3	many	TGCAGTGCTAGAGACCTGCGGGGCCATTTGGGTACGCAGTATTTT	CSARDLRGHLGTQYF
TRBD2	TRBV6-1	TRBJ2-3	few	TGTGCCAGCAGTCCCGGGGGGAGACGAACGGATACGCAGTATTTT	CASSPGGRRTDTQYF
TRBD2	TRBV4-1	TRBJ2-1	-	TGCGCCAGCAGCCAAGAAGGCACTAGCGGGGGGAATGAGCAGTTCTTC	CASSQEGTSGGNEQFF
TRBD1	TRBV28	TRBJ1-2	-	TGTGCCAGCAGTACCCCCGGGACAGGGGATAATGGCTACACCTTC	CASSTPGTGDNGYTF
-	TRBV11-2	TRBJ1-5	many	TGTGCCAGCAGCGCCTCCTGGGGGGTAGGACAGCCCCAGCATTTT	CASSASWGVGQPQHF
-	TRBV11-2	TRBJ2-7	many	TGTGCCAGCAGCTTAAGGGCTTCTGCCTACGAGCAGTACTTC	CASSLRASAYEQYF
TRBD1	TRBV7-2	TRBJ1-2	many	TGTGCCAGCAGCCTGACAGGGCTGGGCTATGGCTACACCTTC	CASSLTGLGYGYTF
TRBD2	TRBV7-2	TRBJ2-5	few	TGTGCCAGCAGCTGGCCACTAGCGGGCCCCTACCAAGAGACCCAGTACTTC	CASSWPLAGPYQETQYF
-	TRBV4-1	TRBJ2-7	-	TGCGCCAGGGGCCATTGGGGACATATGGCCTACGAGCAGTACTTC	CARGHWGHMAYEQYF
-	TRBV12-3/TRBV12-4	TRBJ2-3	-	TGTGCCAGCAGTCTAATCCAAATCACAGATACGCAGTATTTT	CASSLIQITDTQYF
TRBD1	TRBV6-1	TRBJ2-3	many	TGTGCCAGCAGTGCGGGACAGACCAACACAGATACGCAGTATTTT	CASSAGQTNTDTQYF
TRBD2	TRBV5-1	TRBJ2-1	many	TGCGCCAGCAGCTTGGGGAGCGGGGGGGCGCACAATGAGCAGTTCTTC	CASSLGSGGAHNEQFF
-	TRBV7-6	TRBJ1-6	-	TGTGCCAGCAGCTTAGGGGGCCAGGGATATTCACCCCTCCACTTT	CASSLGGQGYSPLHF
-	TRBV3-1	TRBJ2-7	many	TGTGCCAGCAGCCAAGTGACCTCCTACGAGCAGTACTTC	CASSQVTSYEQYF
TRBD1	TRBV6-1	TRBJ1-6	-	TGTGCCAGCAGTGAAGCGGGGCAGGGGGTGTTGAATTCACCCCTCCACTTT	CASSEAGQGVLNSPLHF
-	TRBV5-1	TRBJ2-5	-	TGCGCCAGCAGCCCAACGGGGACGGCTCGGTCCCAGTACTTC	CASSPTGTARSQYF
TRBD2	TRBV6-5	TRBJ2-1	many	TGTGCCAGCAGTTACTACCTAGCGGGGTTAAACAATGAGCAGTTCTTC	CASSYYLAGLNNEQFF
TRBD1	TRBV2	TRBJ2-3	few	TGTGCCAGCAGGCCGGGACAGGGGGCCCCCTATACGCAGTATTTT	CASRPGQGAPYTQYF
TRBD2	TRBV6-1	TRBJ2-7	-	TGTGCCAGCAACCAGGGACTAGCGGCCAGCTCCTACGAGCAGTACTTC	CASNQGLAASSYEQYF
TRBD1	TRBV19	TRBJ2-1	-	TGTGCCAGTAGTTGGCAGGGGGCCTACAATGAGCAGTTCTTC	CASSWQGAYNEQFF
-	TRBV5-1	TRBJ2-2	-	TGCGCCAGCAGCGCCGGGACAACGAACACCGGGGGGCTGTTTTTT	CASSAGTTNTGGLFF
-	TRBV11-2	TRBJ1-5	-	TGTGCCAGCAGCCAACCAGGGGATTATCAGCCCCAGCATTTT	CASSQPGDYQPQHF
TRBD1	TRBV7-9	TRBJ1-2	many	TGTGCCAGCAGCTTAGGGGCCGGGACAGACTATGGCTACACCTTC	CASSLGAGTDYGYTF
-	TRBV2	TRBJ1-2	few	TGTGCCAGCAGTGAAAGAAGTGGGGCGAGGTATGGCTACACCTTC	CASSERSGARYGYTF
TRBD2	TRBV28	TRBJ2-3	few	TGTGCCAGCAGTTTATTGGGGGGGGGAGACCCCACGGGGAAGCAGTATTTT	CASSLLGGGDPTGKQYF
TRBD2	TRBV5-1	TRBJ2-3	-	TGTGCCAGCAGCTTAAGGGGGGCTCGAGCGGGAGCGGGGAATACGCAGTATTTT	CASSLRGARAGAGNTQYF
TRBD1	TRBV19	TRBJ2-5	once	TGTGCCAGTCGGACAGGGGGCGAGACCCAGTACTTC	CASRTGGETQYF
-	TRBV5-6	TRBJ1-2	few	TGTGCCAGCAGCTTGACATGGGGCACTGGCTACACCTTC	CASSLTWGTGYTF
-	TRBV4-1	TRBJ1-5	-	TGCGCCAGCAGCCAAGAAGGCAGCTCCCAGCATTTT	CASSQEGSSQHF
-	TRBV20-1	TRBJ1-1	many	TGCAGTGCCACTGGGGGGGGGCAGATGAACACTGAAGCTTTCTTT	CSATGGGQMNTEAFF
TRBD1	TRBV3-1	TRBJ1-2	many	TGTGCCAGCAGCCAAGTGACAGGGTACTATGGCTACACCTTC	CASSQVTGYYGYTF
-	TRBV5-6	TRBJ1-1	-	TGTGCCAGCAGCTTGGTACGGCAGGGTGGTCTGAACACTGAAGCTTTCTTT	CASSLVRQGGLNTEAFF
-	TRBV11-2	TRBJ1-5	-	TGTGCCAACAGCTTAGGCAGGGGTAAAAATCAGCCCCAGCATTTT	CANSLGRGKNQPQHF
-	TRBV28	TRBJ1-2	few	TGTGCCAGCAGGCGTCCCCGTTGGGAAAGAGGGGATGGCTACACCTTC	CASRRPRWERGDGYTF
TRBD2	TRBV3-1	TRBJ2-1	many	TGTGCCAGCAGCCTAATAGCGGGGGGGCAGGTTGTTGAGCAGTTCTTC	CASSLIAGGQVVEQFF